These 3 T cell receptor beta chains were sequenced from one sample in a study of blood T cell repertoires in COVID-19. Only in-frame clones appear in the TCRdb table, and some are missing; sequencing was by immunoSEQ multiplex PCR. The table has some 150,000 clones, approximately 82% seen once. Specimen: PBMCs or T cells enriched from blood (not recorded which). The receptors were sampled from a man aged 45-60 years who had recovered from COVID-19.

The V gene is TRBV7-8, the J gene TRBJ2-7; 8 nucleotides line up with TRBD1. There are 17 residues in the CDR3. Germline loops: CDR1 SGHVS, CDR2 FQNEAQ. V dropped 4 bases and J dropped 3; count of bases not matched to a gene: 14. As DNA, the CDR3 is TGTGCCAGCAGCTCCCGGGACAGGTTTATTCAGCGCTACGAGCAGTACTTC. Its translation: CASSSRDRFIQRYEQYF.

Here the CDR3 reads CASSLDQNGYTF. The CDR3 DNA follows: TGTGCCAGCAGCTTAGATCAGAATGGCTACACCTTC. The V call is TRBV11-2, the J call TRBJ1-2, with no clear D. The CDR3 sequence is 12 residues long. V lost 0 bases and J 6 bases, leaving 5 bases between the germline ends. From germline, CDR1 is SGHAT and CDR2 FQNNGV.

This chain connects TRBV3-1 (or the pseudogene TRBV3-2) to TRBJ2-2; D possibly corresponds to TRBD1 (5 bases). Trimming shortened V by 1 base and J by 5 bases, and 17 bases separated the two germline ends. Germline CDR1 and CDR2: LGHDT and YNNKEL (reference sequence). This CDR3 comprises 17 residues. Here the CDR3 DNA reads TGTGCCAGCAGCCAAGTAAGTTTGGCAGGGCGAACCGGGGAGCTGTTTTTT. Translating gives CASSQVSLAGRTGELFF.